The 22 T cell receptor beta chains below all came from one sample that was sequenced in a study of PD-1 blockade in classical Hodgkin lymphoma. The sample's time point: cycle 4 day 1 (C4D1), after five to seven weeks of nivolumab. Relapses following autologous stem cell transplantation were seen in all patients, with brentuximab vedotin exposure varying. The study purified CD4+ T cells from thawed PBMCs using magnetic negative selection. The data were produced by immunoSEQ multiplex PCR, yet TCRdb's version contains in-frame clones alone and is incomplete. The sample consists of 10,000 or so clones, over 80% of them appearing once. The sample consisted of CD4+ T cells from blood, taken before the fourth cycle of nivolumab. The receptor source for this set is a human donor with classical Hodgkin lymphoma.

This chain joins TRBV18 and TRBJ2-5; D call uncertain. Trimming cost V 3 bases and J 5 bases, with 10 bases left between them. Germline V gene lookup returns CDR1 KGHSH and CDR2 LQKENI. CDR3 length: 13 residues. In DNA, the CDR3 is TGTGCCAGCTCACCCCCCTTGCGGGAGACCCAGTACTTC. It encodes CASSPPLRETQYF.

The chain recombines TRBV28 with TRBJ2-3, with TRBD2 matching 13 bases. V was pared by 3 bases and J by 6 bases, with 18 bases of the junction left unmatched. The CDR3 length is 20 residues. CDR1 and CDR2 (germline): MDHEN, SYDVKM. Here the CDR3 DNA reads TGTGCCAGCAGTTTTTTCGGGAAACTAGCGGGGGGGCCCAGGAGGGATACGCAGTATTTT. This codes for CASSFFGKLAGGPRRDTQYF. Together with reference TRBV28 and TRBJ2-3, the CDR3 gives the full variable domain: DVKVTQSSRYLVKRTGEKVFLECVQDMDHENMFWYRQDPGLGLRLIYFSYDVKMKEKGDIPEGYSVSREKKERFSLILESASTNQTSMYLCASSFFGKLAGGPRRDTQYFGPGTRLTVL.

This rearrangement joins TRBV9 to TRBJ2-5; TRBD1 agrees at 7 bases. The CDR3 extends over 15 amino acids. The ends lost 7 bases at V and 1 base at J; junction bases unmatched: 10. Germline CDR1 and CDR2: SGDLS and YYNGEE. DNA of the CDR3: TGTGCCAGCTCTACTTCGACAGGGCCCCAAGAGACCCAGTACTTC. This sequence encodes CASSTSTGPQETQYF. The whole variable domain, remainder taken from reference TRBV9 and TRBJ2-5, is DSGVTQTPKHLITATGQRVTLRCSPRSGDLSVYWYQQSLDQGLQFLIQYYNGEERAKGNILERFSAQQFPDLHSELNLSSLELGDSALYFCASSTSTGPQETQYFGPGTRLLVL.

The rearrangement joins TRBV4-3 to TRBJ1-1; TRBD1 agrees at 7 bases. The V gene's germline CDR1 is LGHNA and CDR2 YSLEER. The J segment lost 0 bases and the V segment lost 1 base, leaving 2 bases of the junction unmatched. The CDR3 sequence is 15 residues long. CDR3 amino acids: CASSQGGTVNTEAFF. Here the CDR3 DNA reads TGCGCCAGCAGCCAAGGGGGGACAGTGAACACTGAAGCTTTCTTT.

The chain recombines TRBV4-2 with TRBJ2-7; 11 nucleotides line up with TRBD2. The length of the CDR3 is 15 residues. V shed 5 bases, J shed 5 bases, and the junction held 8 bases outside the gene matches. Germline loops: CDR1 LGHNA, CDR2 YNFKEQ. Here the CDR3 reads CASSAQLAGVNEQYF. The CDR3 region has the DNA TGTGCCAGCAGCGCCCAACTAGCGGGGGTAAACGAGCAGTACTTC.

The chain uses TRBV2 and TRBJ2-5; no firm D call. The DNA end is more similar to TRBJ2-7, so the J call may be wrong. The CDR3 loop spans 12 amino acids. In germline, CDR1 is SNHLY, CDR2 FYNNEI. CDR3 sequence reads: CASSEGGYEQYF. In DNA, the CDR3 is TGTGCCAGCAGTGAAGGCGGCTACGAGCAGTACTTC.

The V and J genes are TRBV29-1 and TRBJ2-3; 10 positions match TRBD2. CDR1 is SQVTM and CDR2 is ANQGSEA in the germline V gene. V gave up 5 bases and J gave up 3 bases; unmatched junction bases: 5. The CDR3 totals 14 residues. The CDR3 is CSVKLAGITDTQYF. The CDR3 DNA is TGCAGCGTTAAACTAGCGGGGATTACAGATACGCAGTATTTT.

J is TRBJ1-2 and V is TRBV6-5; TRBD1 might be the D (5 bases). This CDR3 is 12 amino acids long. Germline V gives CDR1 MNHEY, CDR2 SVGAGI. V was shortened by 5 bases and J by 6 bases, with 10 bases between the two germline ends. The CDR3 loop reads CASSTVGDGYTF. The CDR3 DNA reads TGTGCCAGCAGTACCGTAGGGGATGGCTACACCTTC.

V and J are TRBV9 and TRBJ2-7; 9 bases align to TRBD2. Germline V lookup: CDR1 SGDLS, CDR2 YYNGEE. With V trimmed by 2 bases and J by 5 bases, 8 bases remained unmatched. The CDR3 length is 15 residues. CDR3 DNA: TGTGCCAGCAGCGTTGCCGCGGGGGGGCTCAACGAGCAGTACTTC. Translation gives CASSVAAGGLNEQYF.

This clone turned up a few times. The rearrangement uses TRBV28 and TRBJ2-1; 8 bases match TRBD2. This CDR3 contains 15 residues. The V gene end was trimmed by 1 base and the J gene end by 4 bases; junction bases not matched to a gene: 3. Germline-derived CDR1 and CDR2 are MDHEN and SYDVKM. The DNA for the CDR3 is TGTGCCAGCAGTTTATCACTAGCGGATTACAATGAGCAGTTCTTC. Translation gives CASSLSLADYNEQFF.

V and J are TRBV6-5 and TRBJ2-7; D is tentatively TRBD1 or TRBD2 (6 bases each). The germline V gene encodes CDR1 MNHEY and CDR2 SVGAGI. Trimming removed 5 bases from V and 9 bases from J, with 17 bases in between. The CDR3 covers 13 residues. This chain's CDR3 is CASSPPGGVPQYF. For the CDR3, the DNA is TGTGCCAGCAGTCCCCCCGGGGGCGTACCGCAGTACTTC.

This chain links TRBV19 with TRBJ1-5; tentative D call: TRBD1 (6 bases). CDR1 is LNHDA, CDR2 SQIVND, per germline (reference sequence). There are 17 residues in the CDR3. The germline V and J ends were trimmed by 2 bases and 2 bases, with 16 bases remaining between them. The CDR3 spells CASSISLRGAGNQPQHF. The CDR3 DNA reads TGTGCCAGTAGTATAAGTCTCCGGGGGGCTGGCAATCAGCCCCAGCATTTT.

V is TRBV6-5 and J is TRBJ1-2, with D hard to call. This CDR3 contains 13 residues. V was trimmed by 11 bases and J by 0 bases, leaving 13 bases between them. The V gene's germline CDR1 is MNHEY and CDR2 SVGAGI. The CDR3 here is CAAGPPSNYGYTF. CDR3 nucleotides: TGTGCCGCAGGTCCTCCTTCTAACTATGGCTACACCTTC.

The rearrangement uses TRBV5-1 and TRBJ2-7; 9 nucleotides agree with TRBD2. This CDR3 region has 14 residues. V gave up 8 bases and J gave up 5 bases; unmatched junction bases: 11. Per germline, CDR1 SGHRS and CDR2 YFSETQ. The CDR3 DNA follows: TGCGCCAGTGGGGGCGGGGGGGCCCCCAACGAGCAGTACTTC. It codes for CASGGGGAPNEQYF.

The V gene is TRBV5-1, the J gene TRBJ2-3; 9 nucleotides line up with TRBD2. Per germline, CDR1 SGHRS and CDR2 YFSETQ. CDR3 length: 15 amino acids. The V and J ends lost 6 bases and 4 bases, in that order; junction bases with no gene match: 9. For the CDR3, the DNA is TGCGCCAGCAAGGAAGGACTAGCGATCGCAGATACGCAGTATTTT. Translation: CASKEGLAIADTQYF.

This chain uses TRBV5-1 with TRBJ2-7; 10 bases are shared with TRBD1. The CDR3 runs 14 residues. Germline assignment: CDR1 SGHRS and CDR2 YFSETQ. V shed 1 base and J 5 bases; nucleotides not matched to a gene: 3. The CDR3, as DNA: TGCGCCAGCAGCTTGAGGACAGGGGGACACGAGCAGTACTTC. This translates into CASSLRTGGHEQYF.

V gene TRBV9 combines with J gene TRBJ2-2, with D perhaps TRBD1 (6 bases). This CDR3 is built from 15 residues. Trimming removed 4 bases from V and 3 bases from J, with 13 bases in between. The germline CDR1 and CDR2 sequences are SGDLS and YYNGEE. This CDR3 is CASSMDSSYTGELFF. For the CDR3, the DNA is TGTGCCAGCAGCATGGACAGCTCCTACACCGGGGAGCTGTTTTTT.

The CDR3 here is CASSPSGYSNEQFF. The CDR3 DNA reads TGTGCCAGCAGCCCCTCTGGCTACAGCAATGAGCAGTTCTTC. This chain uses TRBV9 with TRBJ2-1; D is undetermined. The CDR3 runs 14 residues. Germline lookup yields CDR1 SGDLS and CDR2 YYNGEE. Between the trimmed V and J ends, which lost 4 bases and 6 bases, there was a span of 14 bases.

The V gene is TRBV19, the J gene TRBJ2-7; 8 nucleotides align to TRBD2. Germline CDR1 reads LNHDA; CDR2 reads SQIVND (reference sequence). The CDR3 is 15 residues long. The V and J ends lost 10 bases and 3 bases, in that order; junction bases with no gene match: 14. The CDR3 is CATAGGVGYHYEQYF. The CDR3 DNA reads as TGTGCCACCGCCGGGGGGGTCGGCTACCACTACGAGCAGTACTTC.

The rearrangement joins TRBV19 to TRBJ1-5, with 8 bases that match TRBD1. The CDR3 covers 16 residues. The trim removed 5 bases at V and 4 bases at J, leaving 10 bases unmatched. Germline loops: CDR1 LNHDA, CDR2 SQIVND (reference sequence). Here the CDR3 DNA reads TGTGCCAGTAGTGTCCTACAGGGGGGCTCAAATCAGCCCCAGCATTTT. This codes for CASSVLQGGSNQPQHF.

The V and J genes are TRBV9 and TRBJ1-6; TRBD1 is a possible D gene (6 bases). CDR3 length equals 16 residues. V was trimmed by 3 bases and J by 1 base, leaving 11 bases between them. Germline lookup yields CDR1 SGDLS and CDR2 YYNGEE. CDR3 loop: CASSAEQGSYNSPLHF. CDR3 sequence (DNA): TGTGCCAGCAGCGCTGAACAGGGTTCCTATAATTCACCCCTCCACTTT.

As DNA, the CDR3 is TGTGCCTGGAGTCCAATATCCAATCAGCCCCAGCATTTT. This translates into CAWSPISNQPQHF. The rearrangement uses TRBV30 and TRBJ1-5; D call uncertain. This CDR3 contains 13 residues. The germline CDR1 and CDR2 sequences are GTSNPN and SVGIG (reference sequence). V gave up 2 bases and J gave up 3 bases, with 8 bases separating them.